This TCR beta chain was captured by sequencing in a study of post-analysis software for immune sequencing data. Study-wide points: About 5 TRBV segments (TRBV5-6, TRBV5-1 and TRBV20-1 among them) occurred more frequently in patients than in controls. Normalized Chao1 diversity was significantly lower in multiple sclerosis patients than in controls. Strong co-clustering by F measure linked samples that shared a preparation batch.

TCR beta cDNA libraries had unique molecular identifiers. Some 500,000 cDNA molecules were obtained per 1 to 10 million input T cells. Each CDR3 protein is one row after TCRdb ran MiXCR on the PCR reads. The sample yields roughly 200,000 distinct CDR3 sequences, over 25% seen once. Trimming took 5 bases from V and 1 from J, leaving 13 bases between them. Germline V gene lookup returns CDR1 SGHRS and CDR2 YFSETQ. This CDR3 region has 14 residues. The sample holds a few counts of this clonotype. As yet, its antigen is unknown. The sample comprised blood. This rearrangement joins TRBV5-1 to TRBJ2-7, with a tentative D call TRBD1 (6 bases). This clonotype was obtained from a girl aged 2-17 years with multiple sclerosis. The CDR3 loop reads CASSSRQASYEQYF. The DNA of the CDR3 is TGCGCCAGCAGTTCAAGACAGGCTTCCTACGAGCAGTACTTC.